One and the same sample provided the 20 T cell receptor beta chains below, sequenced in a study of cytomegalovirus exposure and HLA in healthy donors. The study ran its PCR with 60 Vbeta and 13 Jbeta primers. The assay was immunoSEQ multiplex PCR, and TCRdb's table has in-frame clones only and misses some. The sample contains over 100,000 clones, over 75% of which appear only once. Sequencing input: PBMCs. The source of these receptors is a male donor in good health and CMV-seropositive.

As DNA, the CDR3 is TGTGCCAGCAGTCGGGACAGTTCCAACACTGAAGCTTTCTTT. Translating it yields CASSRDSSNTEAFF. The chain carries TRBV6-5 and TRBJ1-1; 7 positions agree with TRBD1. Germline V gene sequence: CDR1 MNHEY, CDR2 SVGAGI. The CDR3 spans 14 residues. V trimming: 5 bases; J trimming: 2 bases; junction bases outside the gene matches: 5.

V usage is TRBV7-9 and J usage is TRBJ1-5; possibly TRBD1 for D (5 bases). The CDR3 has 16 residues. The germline V gene has CDR1 SEHNR and CDR2 FQNEAQ (reference sequence). Between the trimmed V and J ends, which lost 0 bases and 4 bases, there was a span of 13 bases. This CDR3 reads CASSLAGGGGNQPQHF. In DNA, the CDR3 is TGTGCCAGCAGCTTAGCTGGTGGGGGGGGAAATCAGCCCCAGCATTTT.

CDR3 coding DNA: TGTGCCAGCAGACCCGCCGGGTTTAGCAATCAGCCCCAGCATTTT. It is translated as CASRPAGFSNQPQHF. This sequence joins TRBV27 and TRBJ1-5; D gene uncertain. V lost 6 bases, J lost 0 bases, and 12 bases lay in between. This CDR3 comprises 15 residues. Germline CDR1 reads MNHEY; CDR2 reads SMNVEV (reference sequence).

The chain employs TRBV6-5 and TRBJ2-5; D remains unclear. The CDR3 runs to 14 residues. The V end lost 2 bases, the J end lost 11 bases, and 18 bases lay between the germline ends. Germline V gives CDR1 MNHEY, CDR2 SVGAGI. CDR3 nucleotide sequence: TGTGCCAGCAGTTACGGGCCTGCGCCGTATGAGCAGTACTTC. Amino acid sequence: CASSYGPAPYEQYF.

This clone was recorded only once. One end of the junction is discordant with germline, which a read error may explain. V usage is TRBV7-9 and J usage is TRBJ1-1, with D hard to call. There are 15 residues in the CDR3. CDR1 and CDR2 from the germline V gene are SEHNR and FQNEAQ (reference sequence). The CDR3: CSSSLLAPLNTEAFF. The CDR3 DNA reads as TGTTCCAGCAGCTTATTAGCTCCATTGAACACTGAAGCTTTCTTT.

This clone was found once. The chain combines TRBV11-3 with TRBJ2-5; TRBD2 is a possible D gene (5 bases). The CDR3 length is 18 residues. The germline V gene encodes CDR1 SGHNT and CDR2 YENEEA. V lost 1 base and J 3 bases, leaving 21 bases between the germline ends. For the CDR3, the DNA is TGTGCCAGCAGCTTAGGCCCTATGGGCCGCGGGCTTAAAGAGACCCAGTACTTC. It yields the protein CASSLGPMGRGLKETQYF.

This clone was found a few times. This chain uses TRBV6-1 with TRBJ1-2; TRBD1 aligns across 7 bases. The CDR3 has 14 amino acids. Germline CDR1 reads MNHNS; CDR2 reads SASEGT. V gave up 7 bases and J gave up 4 bases; unmatched junction bases: 9. CDR3 region: CASTPGTASYGYTF. CDR3 coding DNA: TGTGCCAGCACCCCAGGGACAGCCTCCTATGGCTACACCTTC.

This clone was recorded only once. The chain couples TRBV6-5 to TRBJ2-1; maybe TRBD2 (5 bases). CDR3 length: 15 residues. The ends were cut back, 5 bases at V and 0 bases at J, with 11 bases in the middle. Germline lookup yields CDR1 MNHEY and CDR2 SVGAGI. The CDR3 coding sequence is TGTGCCAGCAGTCCCGGACTGAGCTCCTACAATGAGCAGTTCTTC. It is translated as CASSPGLSSYNEQFF.

This chain connects TRBV7-3 to TRBJ1-5, with TRBD1 matching 10 bases. Trimming took 1 base from V and 0 from J; bases not matched to a gene: 3. The CDR3 is 17 residues long. The germline gives CDR1 SGHTA, CDR2 FQGTGA. The CDR3 spells CASSLRGQGSSNQPQHF. The CDR3 nucleotides are TGTGCCAGCAGCTTAAGGGGACAGGGGTCTAGCAATCAGCCCCAGCATTTT.

As regards this clone: Its ends do not fully match the called genes, so a read error is possible. This rearrangement joins TRBV7-9 to TRBJ1-2, with TRBD1 as a possible D gene (5 bases). This CDR3 has 12 residues. Germline values: CDR1 SEHNR, CDR2 FQNEAQ (reference sequence). This chain's CDR3 is CSSSFQGGGYTF. The DNA of the CDR3 is TGTTCCAGCAGCTTCCAGGGCGGTGGCTACACCTTC.

This chain uses TRBV18 with TRBJ2-7; D may be TRBD2 (5 bases). In germline, CDR1 is KGHSH, CDR2 LQKENI. This CDR3 comprises 11 residues. The V end was cut by 6 bases, the J end by 7 bases, with 10 bases between. CDR3 in DNA: TGTGCCAGCTCCCTGACGGGAGAGCAGTACTTC. This gives the protein CASSLTGEQYF.

The chain joins TRBV27 to TRBJ2-7; 8 bases agree with TRBD1. Germline-derived CDR1 and CDR2 are MNHEY and SMNVEV (reference sequence). The CDR3 totals 16 residues. V was clipped by 4 bases and J by 3 bases; unmatched bases: 11. The DNA of the CDR3 is TGTGCCAGCAGTTCCACGTCCGGGACAGGTTACTACGAGCAGTACTTC. This codes for CASSSTSGTGYYEQYF.

This chain connects TRBV4-1 to TRBJ1-1; 7 positions match TRBD1. The CDR3 loop spans 16 amino acids. Germline V CDR1 and CDR2: MGHRA, YSYEKL. With V trimmed by 2 bases and J by 11 bases, 17 bases remained unmatched. CDR3: CASSQTPGRGKRAAFF. The CDR3 DNA is TGCGCCAGCAGCCAAACCCCTGGCAGGGGGAAAAGGGCGGCTTTCTTT.

The CDR3 reads CASSIESLNQPQHF. Here the CDR3 DNA reads TGTGCCAGTAGTATAGAGTCCCTAAATCAGCCCCAGCATTTT. The chain combines TRBV19 with TRBJ1-5; D call uncertain. The CDR3 covers 14 residues. V dropped 0 bases and J dropped 4 bases, with 7 bases sitting between them. Germline CDR1 reads LNHDA; CDR2 reads SQIVND (reference sequence).

The chain recombines TRBV30 with TRBJ1-4, with TRBD1 identical over 8 bases. Germline loops: CDR1 GTSNPN, CDR2 SVGIG (reference sequence). Trimming took 5 bases from V and 6 from J; bases not matched to a gene: 8. This CDR3 has 14 amino acids. CDR3 residues: CAWGKTGGDEKLFF. CDR3 coding DNA: TGTGCCTGGGGAAAAACAGGGGGAGATGAAAAACTGTTTTTT.

The V and J genes are TRBV11-3 and TRBJ2-7, with unresolved D. The CDR3 extends over 13 amino acids. Germline V lookup: CDR1 SGHNT, CDR2 YENEEA. V was pared by 1 base and J by 3 bases, with 7 bases between. The CDR3 reads CASSLGSIYEQYF. The CDR3 bases are TGTGCCAGCAGCTTAGGGAGCATCTACGAGCAGTACTTC.

The chain links TRBV29-1 to TRBJ1-2; D gene uncertain. V was shortened by 4 bases and J by 1 base, with 4 bases between the two germline ends. The CDR3 totals 11 residues. Germline V gene data show CDR1 as SQVTM and CDR2 as ANQGSEA. CDR3 sequence reads: CSVGSNYGYTF. The CDR3 coding sequence is TGCAGCGTTGGCAGTAACTATGGCTACACCTTC. Full variable domain (outside the CDR3, taken from reference TRBV29-1 and TRBJ1-2): SAVISQKPSRDICQRGTSLTIQCQVDSQVTMMFWYRQQPGQSLTLIATANQGSEATYESGFVIDKFPISRPNLTFSTLTVSNMSPEDSSIYLCSVGSNYGYTFGSGTRLTVV.

The chain combines TRBV29-1 with TRBJ2-7; possibly TRBD2 for D (7 bases). CDR1 and CDR2 (germline): SQVTM, ANQGSEA. The CDR3 totals 11 residues. The V end lost 7 bases, the J end lost 5 bases, and 12 bases lay between the germline ends. The CDR3 DNA follows: TGCAGCGCGAGGGGGGGAAACGAGCAGTACTTC. It specifies CSARGGNEQYF.

The V gene is TRBV2, the J gene TRBJ2-1; maybe TRBD2 (6 bases). There are 15 residues in the CDR3. Deletions cut 6 bases from V and 2 bases from J, with 14 bases between. Germline V gives CDR1 SNHLY, CDR2 FYNNEI. The CDR3 bases are TGTGCCAGCAGGGCGGGACTCGGCGCCTACAATGAGCAGTTCTTC. Amino acid sequence: CASRAGLGAYNEQFF.

The chain links TRBV7-2 to TRBJ1-1; 7 nucleotides align to TRBD1. The J segment lost 5 bases and the V segment lost 3 bases, leaving 9 bases of the junction unmatched. The CDR3 contains 15 residues. Germline CDR1 reads SGHTA; CDR2 reads FQGNSA. CDR3 DNA sequence: TGTGCCAGCAGCTTTTCTGACAGGGCCCGGACTGAAGCTTTCTTT. It codes for CASSFSDRARTEAFF.